These T cell receptor beta chains were read from a single sample in a study of identical twins. In TCRdb, the 5' RACE reads were re-called with MiXCR into one record per CDR3 protein. The table lists under 1 million distinct CDR3 sequences, 9% to 15% of them singletons. These same records also appear under a second study, on yellow fever vaccine responses in identical twins.

What was sequenced was PBMCs. The source of these receptors is a woman between 18 and 29 years old in good health. Both conserved end residues are part of each CDR3. The D gene is left open where the match is weak. Size is omitted from some rows. Given values are once, few, many or a class for expanded clones.

TRBV6-1	-	14	TRBJ1-6	-	CASSPRTGNSPLHF	TGTGCCAGCAGCCCAAGGACCGGTAATTCACCCCTCCACTTT
TRBV5-1	-	15	TRBJ2-1	-	CASSLDSPGVYEQFF	TGCGCCAGCAGCTTAGACAGCCCGGGGGTGTATGAGCAGTTCTTC
TRBV2	few	13	TRBJ1-1	-	CASREETLRDAFF	TGTGCCAGCAGGGAAGAGACCCTGAGGGACGCTTTCTTT
TRBV7-9	few	15	TRBJ1-4	-	CASSTDRTSGEKLFF	TGTGCCAGCAGCACAGATCGGACCTCGGGGGAAAAACTGTTTTTT
TRBV7-6	few	15	TRBJ1-6	-	CASSLEQADNSPLHF	TGTGCCAGCAGCTTAGAGCAGGCCGATAATTCACCCCTCCACTTT
TRBV4-2	few	15	TRBJ2-3	TRBD2	CASSQAGGTTDTQYF	TGTGCCAGCAGCCAAGCGGGAGGGACCACAGATACGCAGTATTTT
TRBV6-5	-	15	TRBJ2-3	-	CASSYLASSTDTQYF	TGTGCCAGCAGTTACTTGGCCAGTAGCACAGATACGCAGTATTTT
TRBV15	-	12	TRBJ1-4	-	CATSMSNEKLFF	TGTGCCACCAGCATGAGTAATGAAAAACTGTTTTTT
TRBV4-1	few	15	TRBJ1-1	-	CASSQVGTRNTEAFF	TGCGCCAGCAGCCAAGTGGGGACGCGTAACACTGAAGCTTTCTTT
TRBV12-3/TRBV12-4	few	15	TRBJ2-2	-	CASSPEGVGPGELFF	TGTGCCAGCAGTCCCGAGGGGGTTGGGCCCGGGGAGCTGTTTTTT
TRBV11-1	few	14	TRBJ2-1	-	CASSPRGRDNEQFF	TGTGCCAGCAGCCCTCGAGGTCGCGACAATGAGCAGTTCTTC
TRBV6-6	few	12	TRBJ2-7	-	CATVDNSYEQYF	TGTGCCACGGTCGACAACTCCTACGAGCAGTACTTC
TRBV4-1	few	14	TRBJ2-5	TRBD2	CASSQAGGRETQYF	TGCGCCAGCAGCCAAGCCGGGGGGAGAGAGACCCAGTACTTC
TRBV5-5	few	16	TRBJ1-2	-	CASSLAWARGGYGYTF	TGTGCCAGCAGCTTGGCCTGGGCCAGGGGTGGCTATGGCTACACCTTC
TRBV7-2	many	13	TRBJ2-7	TRBD1	CASSPGTGREQYF	TGTGCCAGCAGCCCCGGGACAGGACGCGAGCAGTACTTC
TRBV5-1	-	14	TRBJ2-5	-	CASRDPGNQETQYF	TGCGCCAGCAGGGACCCAGGGAACCAAGAGACCCAGTACTTC
TRBV7-6	-	16	TRBJ2-3	-	CASSLAGPPAVDTQYF	TGTGCCAGCAGCTTAGCGGGCCCCCCCGCGGTAGATACGCAGTATTTT
TRBV7-7	-	16	TRBJ2-1	TRBD2	CASSSLAGATYNEQFF	TGTGCCAGCAGCTCTCTAGCGGGAGCGACCTACAATGAGCAGTTCTTC
TRBV7-9	few	15	TRBJ2-2	-	CASTVGSVNTGELFF	TGTGCCAGCACCGTCGGTTCAGTCAACACCGGGGAGCTGTTTTTT
TRBV20-1	-	13	TRBJ2-2	-	CSAYGTSTGELFF	TGCAGTGCTTACGGGACTTCCACCGGGGAGCTGTTTTTT
TRBV2	few	14	TRBJ1-6	TRBD1	CASIKAGQGLPLHF	TGTGCCAGCATAAAAGCAGGACAGGGCCTCCCCCTCCACTTT
TRBV20-1	few	13	TRBJ2-3	-	CSALTRAPDTQYF	TGCAGTGCACTCACTAGAGCCCCAGATACGCAGTATTTT
TRBV6-1	few	15	TRBJ2-5	-	CASSTGTSYQETQYF	TGTGCCAGCAGCACCGGGACCAGCTACCAAGAGACCCAGTACTTC
TRBV7-4	-	17	TRBJ2-7	TRBD2	CASSSPPRLAVSYEQYF	TGTGCCAGCAGCTCCCCTCCGAGGCTAGCGGTCTCCTACGAGCAGTACTTC
TRBV12-5	-	14	TRBJ2-6	-	CASGPGPGANVLTF	TGTGCTAGTGGGCCCGGCCCTGGGGCCAACGTCCTGACTTTC
TRBV7-8	few	17	TRBJ2-3	TRBD2	CASSLVWLAEITDTQYF	TGTGCCAGCAGCTTAGTTTGGCTAGCGGAAATCACAGATACGCAGTATTTT
TRBV5-1	many	14	TRBJ2-1	TRBD1	CASSYRDSYNEQFF	TGCGCCAGCAGCTACCGGGACAGCTACAATGAGCAGTTCTTC
TRBV20-1	many	13	TRBJ1-5	-	CSARGVGNQPQHF	TGCAGTGCTAGAGGGGTGGGCAATCAGCCCCAGCATTTT
TRBV28	few	19	TRBJ2-2	-	CASSLCIFDRLTNTGELFF	TGTGCCAGCAGTTTATGTATCTTCGACAGGCTAACGAACACCGGGGAGCTGTTTTTT
TRBV20-1	few	13	TRBJ2-1	TRBD2	CSARGVSGGEQFF	TGCAGTGCTAGAGGAGTTAGCGGGGGGGAACAGTTCTTC
TRBV5-1	few	16	TRBJ2-1	TRBD1	CASSWTGQRNYNEQFF	TGCGCCAGCAGCTGGACGGGACAGCGTAACTACAATGAGCAGTTCTTC
TRBV12-3/TRBV12-4	-	16	TRBJ1-1	TRBD1	CASSLRDRWMNTEAFF	TGTGCCAGCAGTTTAAGGGACAGGTGGATGAACACTGAAGCTTTCTTT
TRBV11-2	many	15	TRBJ2-7	TRBD2	CASSLALAGAYEQYF	TGTGCCAGCAGCTTAGCCCTAGCGGGGGCCTACGAGCAGTACTTC
TRBV4-1	-	14	TRBJ1-4	-	CASSQDAGNEKLFF	TGCGCCAGCAGCCAAGATGCGGGTAATGAAAAACTGTTTTTT
TRBV6-1	-	15	TRBJ2-5	-	CASSLRAGIGETQYF	TGTGCCAGCAGCCTCAGGGCAGGGATCGGAGAGACCCAGTACTTC
TRBV11-2	many	13	TRBJ1-1	-	CASRTVRNTEAFF	TGTGCCAGCAGGACAGTACGGAACACTGAAGCTTTCTTT
TRBV12-3/TRBV12-4	few	13	TRBJ1-5	-	CASAARSYQPQHF	TGTGCCAGCGCCGCCAGGTCCTATCAGCCCCAGCATTTT
TRBV7-8	-	13	TRBJ1-5	-	CASSFQANQPQHF	TGTGCCAGCAGCTTCCAGGCGAATCAGCCCCAGCATTTT
TRBV4-2	-	15	TRBJ2-1	-	CASSQGDQPYNEQFF	TGTGCCAGCAGCCAAGGGGACCAGCCGTACAATGAGCAGTTCTTC
TRBV20-1	many	14	TRBJ2-3	TRBD2	CSALSGGASDTQYF	TGCAGTGCTCTTAGCGGGGGGGCATCAGATACGCAGTATTTT
TRBV4-1	many	16	TRBJ2-1	TRBD2	CASSQPTSGRRNEQFF	TGCGCCAGCAGCCAACCGACTAGCGGGAGAAGGAATGAGCAGTTCTTC
TRBV10-1	many	16	TRBJ2-2	TRBD2	CASSSYGGGSTGELFF	TGCGCCAGCAGCTCCTATGGGGGAGGGTCCACCGGGGAGCTGTTTTTT
TRBV9	few	12	TRBJ2-7	-	CASGSRVGEQYF	TGTGCCAGCGGTAGCAGGGTTGGTGAGCAGTACTTC
TRBV28	many	14	TRBJ2-3	TRBD2	CASSFLAGTDTQYF	TGTGCCAGCAGTTTTCTAGCGGGGACAGATACGCAGTATTTT
TRBV12-3/TRBV12-4	many	15	TRBJ2-7	-	CASSFGSRGSNEQYF	TGTGCCAGCAGTTTCGGTAGTCGAGGGTCAAACGAGCAGTACTTC
TRBV7-9	many	16	TRBJ2-4	TRBD1	CASSLAGAGGPDIQYF	TGTGCCAGCAGCTTAGCGGGTGCAGGGGGCCCGGACATTCAGTACTTC
TRBV4-1	-	19	TRBJ2-2	TRBD2	CASSPSGLAVLTNTGELFF	TGCGCCAGCAGCCCGTCGGGACTAGCGGTTTTAACGAACACCGGGGAGCTGTTTTTT
TRBV5-1	-	15	TRBJ2-7	-	CASTPVPAATYEQYF	TGCGCCAGCACCCCTGTCCCAGCAGCCACCTACGAGCAGTACTTC
TRBV5-1	-	14	TRBJ2-5	-	CASSFGLTQETQYF	TGCGCCAGCAGCTTCGGACTGACACAAGAGACCCAGTACTTC
TRBV25-1	few	17	TRBJ2-1	-	CASSESNTGGFYNEQFF	TGTGCCAGCAGTGAATCCAATACAGGAGGATTCTACAATGAGCAGTTCTTC
TRBV4-1	few	15	TRBJ1-4	-	CASSQGAGQNEKLFF	TGCGCCAGCAGCCAGGGGGCAGGTCAGAATGAAAAACTGTTTTTT
TRBV3-1	few	15	TRBJ2-1	-	CASSQYTGKGNEQFF	TGTGCCAGCAGCCAATATACCGGGAAGGGGAATGAGCAGTTCTTC
TRBV12-3/TRBV12-4	many	16	TRBJ2-2	TRBD2	CASSQGLAVNTGELFF	TGTGCCAGCAGCCAAGGACTAGCGGTGAACACCGGGGAGCTGTTTTTT
TRBV5-5	many	15	TRBJ2-1	TRBD2	CASSVIGTNYNEQFF	TGTGCCAGCAGCGTGATAGGGACTAACTACAATGAGCAGTTCTTC
TRBV27	few	14	TRBJ2-7	-	CASSHRASGYEQYF	TGTGCCAGCAGTCACCGTGCAAGCGGTTACGAGCAGTACTTC